This T cell receptor beta chain was identified in a study of Ad26.COV2.S vaccination and SARS-CoV-2 variants. Study context: Donor got 5x10^10 or 1x10^11 viral particles of Ad26.COV2.S. Study results and limitations: Substantial response breadth was reportedly seen for spike-specific CD8+ and CD4+ T cells after vaccination. Analyses of TCR breadth and depth may have underestimated total T cell responses.

Clones were read by immunoSEQ multiplex PCR, and TCRdb kept only the in-frame ones, dropping some. The sample shows a few hundred thousand clones, around 87% of them seen only once. Treatment reported: roughly 18 received Ad26.COV2.S at low or high dose, single or two shots; several received placebo; per-sample allocation not given. Specimens were obtained on day 63 following the first vaccine or placebo injection. An adult of 18-55 years in Boston served as donor. Germline V gene data show CDR1 as LNHDA and CDR2 as SQIVND (reference sequence). The CDR3 runs 10 residues. J lost 8 bases, V lost 9 bases, and 1 base had no gene match. About this clone itself: What it binds is not known.

Sequences were derived from peripheral blood, sampled in a trial of Ad26.COV2.S vaccine versus placebo. The receptor was isolated from a person aged 18-60 years who received the Ad26.COV2.S COVID-19 vaccine or a placebo. The chain is built from TRBV19 and TRBJ2-1; 7 bases line up with TRBD1. CDR3 nucleotides: TGTGCCAGCAGGGGGTATGAGCAGTTCTTC. Encoded protein: CASRGYEQFF.